This T cell receptor beta chain appears in the sequencing data of a study of CD8+ T cells in alopecia areata. Study overall: Dosing spanned 6 to 18 months on tofacitinib, then 6 months off drug. Notes on the study in general: Many expanded lesional clones stayed in scalp and blood while on tofacitinib.

This clone was picked up a small number of times. Antigen unknown. Treatment: oral pan-JAK inhibitor, 5-10 mg twice daily. Sequencing relied on a cDNA template that was reverse transcribed from extracted RNA. Measured with immunoSEQ multiplex PCR; TCRdb has only the in-frame clones, and not every one. This sample yields about 210,000 clones, of which around two fifths are seen a single time; around 3% belongs to the top ten. Deletions cut 0 bases from V and 0 bases from J, with 15 bases between. The V gene's germline CDR1 is MNHNS and CDR2 SASEGT. CDR3 length equals 18 residues. This chain joins TRBV6-1 and TRBJ1-5; no clear D. This receptor was identified in a human donor with alopecia areata. This specimen was CD4+ T cells sorted from blood, taken at approximately week 39, from a patient treated with tofacitinib. The CDR3 sequence: CASSEAQLGRPSNQPQHF. The CDR3 region has the DNA TGTGCCAGCAGTGAAGCGCAATTAGGCAGACCTAGCAATCAGCCCCAGCATTTT.